This T cell receptor beta chain was obtained from a study of blood T cell repertoires in COVID-19. Turning to the study itself: Specimens from acute and convalescent COVID-19 originated in the United States, Italy and Spain.

TCRdb keeps only in-frame clones here, not all; method: immunoSEQ multiplex PCR. Of some 19,000 clones detected, around nine tenths appear once; the ten largest clones hold around 10%. This CDR3 is built from 15 residues. CDR1 is SGHTA, CDR2 FQGTGA, per germline. The V segment lost 5 bases and the J segment 6 bases; nucleotides outside the gene matches: 9. The rearrangement joins TRBV7-3 to TRBJ2-1; the match to TRBD1 covers 8 bases. The sequence came from a human donor in a cohort sampled during active COVID-19. The donor label of this sample is uncertain. The sequenced sample consisted of peripheral blood. The CDR3 protein is CASSDQGAHPNEQFF. The CDR3, as DNA: TGTGCCAGCAGCGATCAGGGGGCACATCCCAATGAGCAGTTCTTC.